Each of the 15 T cell receptor beta chains below was sequenced from the same sample in a study of CD8 T cells in Susac syndrome. With random hexamers, roughly 0.5 to 1 ug RNA was reverse transcribed. MiXCR, run by TCRdb on the immunoSEQ multiplex PCR reads, gives a single entry per CDR3 protein. The sample has fewer than 140,000 distinct CDR3 sequences, approximately 94% seen once; the top ten hold over 0.35%. What was sequenced was CD8+ T cells from PBMCs. The receptor source for this set is a human donor with Susac syndrome.

The chain links TRBV4-1 to TRBJ2-1; D gene ambiguous. Germline-derived CDR1 and CDR2 are MGHRA and YSYEKL. This CDR3 contains 15 residues. V shed 0 bases and J shed 2 bases, with 8 bases lying between them. As DNA, the CDR3 is TGCGCCAGCAGCCAAGATCTTCCGGCCTACAATGAGCAGTTCTTC. Translating it yields CASSQDLPAYNEQFF.

J is TRBJ2-1 and V is TRBV19; tentatively, D is TRBD2 (5 bases). V lost 5 bases, J lost 7 bases, and 12 bases lay in between. Per germline, CDR1 LNHDA and CDR2 SQIVND (reference sequence). The CDR3 has 13 amino acids. Here the CDR3 DNA reads TGTGCCAGTAGTGTGACATCGGGGAATGAGCAGTTCTTC. Translation gives CASSVTSGNEQFF.

This clonotype was counted a single time. The chain has TRBV6-5 and TRBJ2-7, with 7 bases lining up with TRBD1. Trimming at V came to 2 bases and at J to 5 bases, leaving 9 bases not matched to a gene. The CDR3 totals 15 residues. CDR1 is MNHEY and CDR2 is SVGAGI in the germline V gene. The CDR3, as DNA: TGTGCCAGCAGTTACCTGAGACAGGGAGCCCACGAGCAGTACTTC. Translation gives CASSYLRQGAHEQYF.

The chain joins TRBV9 to TRBJ2-7, with TRBD2 identical over 7 bases. Per the germline V gene, CDR1 is SGDLS and CDR2 is YYNGEE. Trimming removed 2 bases from V and 1 base from J; junction bases left unmatched: 6. This CDR3 is built from 15 residues. The CDR3 nucleotides are TGTGCCAGCAGCGTCCGGGGGGAGGGGTCCTACGAGCAGTACTTC. Its protein product is CASSVRGEGSYEQYF.

The chain joins TRBV12-3 or TRBV12-4 to TRBJ1-2; maybe TRBD1 (5 bases). Trimming removed 1 base from V and 4 bases from J, with 7 bases in between. This CDR3 contains 13 residues. DNA of the CDR3: TGTGCCAGCAGTTTAGGGACACCCTATGGCTACACCTTC. It yields the protein CASSLGTPYGYTF.

This clonotype showed up just once. The rearrangement uses TRBV24-1 and TRBJ2-1; D tentatively fits TRBD1 or TRBD2 (5 bases each). The germline gives CDR1 KGHDR, CDR2 SFDVKD. The V end lost 1 base, the J end lost 12 bases, and 9 bases lay between the germline ends. The CDR3 loop spans 12 amino acids. In DNA form, the CDR3 reads TGTGCCACCAGTGATTTTGGGGGACGGCAGTTCTTC. It translates to CATSDFGGRQFF.

The chain combines TRBV5-1 with TRBJ2-7; maybe TRBD2 (5 bases). The CDR3 runs to 14 residues. V lost 2 bases and J lost 1, with 10 bases in between. Germline values: CDR1 SGHRS, CDR2 YFSETQ. This chain's CDR3 is CASSFSAGSYEQYF. The CDR3 region has the DNA TGCGCCAGCAGCTTTTCGGCGGGTTCCTACGAGCAGTACTTC.

This chain uses TRBV18 with TRBJ1-1, with D tentatively TRBD1 (5 bases). The germline V gene has CDR1 KGHSH and CDR2 LQKENI. The CDR3 is 14 residues long. V was shortened by 0 bases and J by 2 bases, with 7 bases between the two germline ends. For the CDR3, the DNA is TGTGCCAGCTCACCACCGCAGGGAAACACTGAAGCTTTCTTT. Residues: CASSPPQGNTEAFF.

The genes are TRBV9 and TRBJ2-5, with TRBD1 matching 9 bases. Germline-derived CDR1 and CDR2 are SGDLS and YYNGEE. This CDR3 comprises 15 residues. The J segment lost 1 base and the V segment lost 1 base, leaving 2 bases of the junction unmatched. CDR3 sequence: CASSVRTGVQETQYF. The CDR3, as DNA: TGTGCCAGCAGCGTACGGACAGGGGTCCAAGAGACCCAGTACTTC.

J is TRBJ1-2 and V is TRBV9; D is undetermined. Germline V lookup: CDR1 SGDLS, CDR2 YYNGEE. V shed 3 bases and J shed 6 bases, with 15 bases lying between them. The CDR3 totals 14 residues. CDR3 coding DNA: TGTGCCAGCAGCGGACCTACCCAAAGGGATGGCTACACCTTC. Encoded protein: CASSGPTQRDGYTF.

This chain connects TRBV29-1 to TRBJ1-4; D remains unclear. Germline V gene sequence: CDR1 SQVTM, CDR2 ANQGSEA. The CDR3 is made up of 13 amino acids. Trimming cost V 2 bases and J 5 bases, with 9 bases left between them. In nucleotides, the CDR3 is TGCAGCGTTGAATCAGCCTTAAATGAAAAACTGTTTTTT. Translating it yields CSVESALNEKLFF. Based on the CDR3 plus reference TRBV29-1 and TRBJ1-4, the full variable domain is SAVISQKPSRDICQRGTSLTIQCQVDSQVTMMFWYRQQPGQSLTLIATANQGSEATYESGFVIDKFPISRPNLTFSTLTVSNMSPEDSSIYLCSVESALNEKLFFGSGTQLSVL.

The V call is TRBV4-1, the J call TRBJ1-1; no clear D. Germline V CDR1 and CDR2: MGHRA, YSYEKL. This CDR3 is built from 15 residues. V was shortened by 1 base and J by 3 bases, with 12 bases between the two germline ends. CDR3 sequence reads: CASSQVRVVDTEAFF. The CDR3 DNA follows: TGCGCCAGCAGCCAAGTAAGGGTGGTGGACACTGAAGCTTTCTTT.

The chain couples TRBV9 to TRBJ1-1, with a weak D call TRBD1 (5 bases). This CDR3 is 14 amino acids long. CDR1 and CDR2 (germline): SGDLS, YYNGEE. The V end was cut by 4 bases, the J end by 1 base, with 11 bases between. CDR3: CASSPGGTNTEAFF. CDR3 nucleotide sequence: TGTGCCAGCAGCCCCGGAGGGACGAACACTGAAGCTTTCTTT.

The CDR3 here is CASSGDWDGNEQFF. The CDR3, as DNA: TGTGCCAGCAGTGGGGACTGGGATGGCAATGAGCAGTTCTTC. This chain links TRBV6-2 or TRBV6-3 with TRBJ2-1; possible D gene TRBD2, 6 bases. The CDR3 is 14 amino acids. The germline CDR1 and CDR2 sequences are MNHEY and SVGEGT. Trimming shortened V by 5 bases and J by 6 bases, and 14 bases separated the two germline ends.

This clonotype was detected a few times. The V call is TRBV12-3 or TRBV12-4, the J call TRBJ2-7; a weak D match, TRBD1 (6 bases). V lost 5 bases and J lost 2, with 10 bases in between. This CDR3 is built from 13 residues. The CDR3 spells CASSPGQPYEQYF. DNA for the CDR3: TGTGCCAGCAGTCCTGGACAGCCCTACGAGCAGTACTTC.